The entry that follows covers one T cell receptor beta chain sequence. These data belong to a study of blood T cell repertoires in COVID-19. For the study at large: Samples came from the United States, Italy and Spain, spanning acute and convalescent COVID-19. T cells, B-cell-depleted T cells, or PBMCs provided the cDNA or gDNA that served as material.

V lost 0 bases to trimming and J lost 2 bases; unmatched junction nucleotides: 0. CDR1 SGHRS and CDR2 YFSETQ come from the germline V gene. The CDR3 consists of 14 residues. Authors' processing steps: Estimated nucleated cell counts came from reference gene primer amplification. The repertoire was sequenced with immunoSEQ multiplex PCR; TCRdb's copy has only in-frame clones and lacks some. The DNA was the basis for D and trimming; V, J and clone size are from that table. The repertoire holds roughly 46,000 clones, with 87% as singletons. The chain recombines TRBV5-1 with TRBJ2-7; 9 bases agree with TRBD2. The receptor was isolated from a human donor in a cohort sampled during active COVID-19. Sequencing was carried out using peripheral blood. For the CDR3, the DNA is TGCGCCAGCAGCTTGGTAGCGGGGGCCTACGAGCAGTACTTC. It is translated as CASSLVAGAYEQYF.